The 25 T cell receptor beta chains below all came from one sample that was sequenced in a study of CD8 T cells in ankylosing spondylitis. Each CDR3 protein is one row after TCRdb ran MiXCR on the 5' RACE reads. The repertoire consists of some 140,000 distinct CDR3 sequences, with 7% to 9% occurring once and the leading ten covering about 7.3%. Sequenced input: synovial fluid, either unsorted or a sorted T cell fraction (not recorded which). The receptors were gathered from a male donor with ankylosing spondylitis.

The table lists this clonotype with many counts. The chain employs TRBV20-1 and TRBJ1-3; tentative D call: TRBD1 (5 bases). The CDR3 consists of 13 residues. V lost 5 bases and J 7 bases, leaving 15 bases between the germline ends. CDR1 DFQATT and CDR2 SNEGSKA come from the germline V gene (reference sequence). The CDR3 loop reads CSAPTGGGNTIYF. For the CDR3, the DNA is TGCAGTGCTCCTACGGGGGGAGGGAACACCATATATTTT.

The chain carries TRBV6-1 and TRBJ2-7; D tentatively fits TRBD1 or TRBD2 (5 bases each). The CDR3 is 13 amino acids. Between the trimmed V and J ends, which lost 6 bases and 3 bases, there was a span of 12 bases. Germline V gives CDR1 MNHNS, CDR2 SASEGT. This chain's CDR3 is CASRRDGHYEQYF. CDR3 in DNA: TGTGCCAGCAGAAGGGACGGACACTACGAGCAGTACTTC.

This clonotype was counted only a few times. This chain connects TRBV27 to TRBJ1-1; tentative D call: TRBD1 (5 bases). The germline V gene has CDR1 MNHEY and CDR2 SMNVEV (reference sequence). The CDR3 is made up of 14 amino acids. V shed 5 bases and J shed 4 bases, with 14 bases lying between them. CDR3 DNA: TGTGCCAGCAGTCCGACAGTCGCAAGCACTGAAGCTTTCTTT. Translation gives CASSPTVASTEAFF.

In this sample, this clonotype turned up many times. This chain links TRBV2 with TRBJ1-5; D gene ambiguous. Trimming pared 4 bases from V and 0 bases from J, leaving 10 bases between. The germline V gene encodes CDR1 SNHLY and CDR2 FYNNEI. The CDR3 length is 15 residues. The CDR3: CASSVTSPSNQPQHF. CDR3 DNA: TGTGCCAGCAGTGTGACATCCCCTAGCAATCAGCCCCAGCATTTT.

In its sample, this clonotype was seen a few times. The chain uses TRBV6-1 and TRBJ2-7, with 11 positions matching TRBD2. CDR1 and CDR2 (germline): MNHNS, SASEGT. J gave up 4 bases and V 5 bases, and 7 bases lay outside the gene matches. There are 15 residues in the CDR3. DNA of the CDR3: TGTGCCAGCAGTACCCACACTAGCGGGAGTTACGAGCAGTACTTC. It translates to CASSTHTSGSYEQYF.

This clonotype was seen a few times. J is TRBJ2-1 and V is TRBV3-1, with D tentatively TRBD2 (7 bases). The CDR3 extends over 16 amino acids. Between the trimmed V and J ends, which lost 4 bases and 9 bases, there was a span of 22 bases. Germline CDR1 and CDR2: LGHDT and YNNKEL (reference sequence). This CDR3 reads CASSPRGGAHGREQFF. The CDR3 DNA reads as TGTGCCAGCAGCCCAAGGGGGGGGGCCCACGGGCGTGAGCAGTTCTTC.

The chain joins TRBV4-3 to TRBJ2-7; 7 nucleotides agree with TRBD2. Trimming at V came to 0 bases and at J to 9 bases, leaving 11 bases not matched to a gene. Germline-derived CDR1 and CDR2 are LGHNA and YSLEER. The CDR3 runs to 15 residues. The CDR3 coding sequence is TGCGCCAGCAGCCAAGATTGGGGTGGCGGGAGATGGCAGTACTTC. This translates into CASSQDWGGGRWQYF.

This clonotype was seen many times. This chain links TRBV20-1 with TRBJ2-1, with D maybe TRBD1 (5 bases). Trimming stripped 4 bases from V and 9 bases from J, with 16 bases between. The CDR3 runs 13 residues. Looked up from germline, CDR1 is DFQATT and CDR2 is SNEGSKA (reference sequence). CDR3 amino acids: CSAISYRRAEQFF. For the CDR3, the DNA is TGCAGTGCTATCAGCTACAGGAGAGCTGAGCAGTTCTTC.

CDR3 DNA: TGCAGTGCTACCGGGACTCCTCGCAAAAACATTCAGTACTTC. Amino acid sequence: CSATGTPRKNIQYF. This chain joins TRBV20-1 and TRBJ2-4; weak D call: TRBD2 (6 bases). Trimming pared 4 bases from V and 3 bases from J, leaving 13 bases between. The CDR3 consists of 14 residues. The V gene's germline CDR1 is DFQATT and CDR2 SNEGSKA (reference sequence).

This clonotype was detected many times. J is TRBJ2-2 and V is TRBV24-1, with TRBD1 matching 8 bases. CDR3 length equals 16 residues. The germline gives CDR1 KGHDR, CDR2 SFDVKD. Losses at the gene ends were 4 bases for V and 0 bases for J; bases not matched to a gene: 3. The CDR3 DNA sequence: TGTGCCACCAGTGACCCGACAGGGGCGAACACCGGGGAGCTGTTTTTT. It is translated as CATSDPTGANTGELFF.

The CDR3 DNA sequence: TGTGCCACCACCCAGCCGGGACTAGATTCAGATACGCAGTATTTT. Amino acid sequence: CATTQPGLDSDTQYF. The chain uses TRBV3-1 and TRBJ2-3; TRBD2 aligns across 8 bases. The germline CDR1 and CDR2 sequences are LGHDT and YNNKEL (reference sequence). The V segment lost 10 bases and the J segment 4 bases; nucleotides outside the gene matches: 13. The CDR3 is 15 amino acids.

This clonotype was recorded many times. The rearrangement uses TRBV20-1 and TRBJ2-1; 7 bases map to TRBD2. The CDR3 is 15 amino acids. J gave up 6 bases and V 3 bases, and 11 bases lay outside the gene matches. CDR1 is DFQATT and CDR2 is SNEGSKA in the germline V gene (reference sequence). Written as DNA, the CDR3 is TGCAGTGCTAGTAAAGCGGGGTCAGATACCAATGAGCAGTTCTTC. This translates into CSASKAGSDTNEQFF.

The chain has TRBV20-1 and TRBJ2-7; perhaps TRBD2 as D (6 bases). This CDR3 is built from 16 residues. In germline, CDR1 is DFQATT, CDR2 SNEGSKA (reference sequence). V dropped 0 bases and J dropped 4 bases, with 19 bases sitting between them. The CDR3 sequence is CSARDSTRSPPYEQYF. The CDR3 DNA reads TGCAGTGCTAGAGACTCGACTAGATCTCCCCCATACGAGCAGTACTTC.

The rearrangement joins TRBV20-1 to TRBJ2-5; D perhaps matches TRBD2 (6 bases). In germline, CDR1 is DFQATT, CDR2 SNEGSKA (reference sequence). The CDR3 sequence is 13 residues long. V was trimmed by 4 bases and J by 5 bases, leaving 14 bases between them. This chain's CDR3 is CSATGRGLETQYF. CDR3 nucleotides: TGCAGTGCTACCGGGAGAGGATTGGAGACCCAGTACTTC.

This clonotype was counted many times. V gene TRBV10-3 combines with J gene TRBJ2-1, with D perhaps matching TRBD1 or TRBD2 (5 bases each). The V end lost 6 bases, the J end lost 5 bases, and 14 bases lay between the germline ends. This CDR3 has 14 amino acids. Germline CDR1 reads ENHRY; CDR2 reads SYGVKD. In DNA, the CDR3 is TGTGCCATCAGCATACTTCGAGGGGACAATGAGCAGTTCTTC. Translation: CAISILRGDNEQFF.

This clonotype was picked up many times. The chain couples TRBV28 to TRBJ2-3; 8 bases line up with TRBD2. This CDR3 comprises 13 residues. The V segment lost 10 bases and the J segment 0 bases; nucleotides outside the gene matches: 3. CDR1 is MDHEN, CDR2 SYDVKM, per germline. The CDR3: CATKRGSTDTQYF. As DNA, the CDR3 is TGTGCCACCAAGCGGGGGAGCACAGATACGCAGTATTTT.

There are a few counts of this clonotype. The V gene is TRBV5-1, the J gene TRBJ2-3; D gene unclear. This CDR3 spans 13 amino acids. V was pared by 2 bases and J by 4 bases, with 8 bases between. CDR1 SGHRS and CDR2 YFSETQ come from the germline V gene. The CDR3 DNA is TGCGCCAGCAGCTTTGACGGTTCAGATACGCAGTATTTT. Protein: CASSFDGSDTQYF.

Sample share makes this clonotype large. The V call is TRBV5-1, the J call TRBJ2-3; tentatively, D is TRBD1 (7 bases). The CDR3 extends over 14 amino acids. V gave up 6 bases and J gave up 0 bases, with 11 bases separating them. Germline V lookup: CDR1 SGHRS, CDR2 YFSETQ. As DNA, the CDR3 is TGCGCCAGCATGCGGGGACAGAGCACAGATACGCAGTATTTT. Protein sequence: CASMRGQSTDTQYF.

This clonotype showed up many times. The CDR3 DNA reads as TGTGCCAGCAGCTTAACGGACTCCTACAATGAGCAGTTCTTC. It specifies CASSLTDSYNEQFF. The chain couples TRBV7-9 to TRBJ2-1; D ambiguous. The V and J ends lost 2 bases and 0 bases respectively, with 5 bases between them. The germline V gene encodes CDR1 SEHNR and CDR2 FQNEAQ (reference sequence). The CDR3 contains 14 residues.

The chain recombines TRBV20-1 with TRBJ2-2; 8 bases are a match to TRBD2. Germline CDR1 is DFQATT and CDR2 is SNEGSKA (reference sequence). Losses at the gene ends were 1 base for V and 4 bases for J; bases not matched to a gene: 8. CDR3 size: 16 residues. CDR3 in DNA: TGCAGTGCTAGAGGCGGGAGGACCCCTCGCACCGGGGAGCTGTTTTTT. Translating gives CSARGGRTPRTGELFF.

This clonotype was seen a handful of times. This chain joins TRBV4-1 and TRBJ1-5; 7 nucleotides agree with TRBD1. This CDR3 spans 15 amino acids. The germline V gene encodes CDR1 MGHRA and CDR2 YSYEKL. V gave up 4 bases and J gave up 2 bases; unmatched junction bases: 5. The CDR3 DNA sequence: TGCGCCAGCAGCCCATACGGGACAGGCAATCAGCCCCAGCATTTT. It is translated as CASSPYGTGNQPQHF.

This clonotype occurred many times. The gene calls are TRBV6-2 or TRBV6-3 and TRBJ2-5, with 7 bases that match TRBD2. J gave up 3 bases and V 6 bases, and 10 bases lay outside the gene matches. The CDR3 is 15 amino acids. Germline V gene data show CDR1 as MNHEY and CDR2 as SVGEGT. The CDR3 DNA follows: TGTGCCAGCAGGCCTCCGGGGGGAGGTAAAGAGACCCAGTACTTC. Translating it yields CASRPPGGGKETQYF.

The chain couples TRBV6-6 to TRBJ2-1, with a tentative D call TRBD2 (5 bases). Trimming stripped 2 bases from V and 11 bases from J, with 10 bases between. From germline, CDR1 is MNHNY and CDR2 SVGAGI (reference sequence). CDR3 length: 12 amino acids. The CDR3 loop is CASSYDGGQQFF. CDR3 nucleotides: TGTGCCAGCAGTTACGATGGAGGACAGCAGTTCTTC.

This clonotype was counted a few times. V usage is TRBV20-1 and J usage is TRBJ1-4; TRBD1 matches at 8 bases. The CDR3 runs to 15 residues. Germline trimming cut 3 bases from V and 4 bases from J; bases unmatched to any gene: 7. Germline V gives CDR1 DFQATT, CDR2 SNEGSKA (reference sequence). The DNA of the CDR3 is TGCAGTGCTAGCGACAGGGGTCGGATTAATGAAAAACTGTTTTTT. Protein product: CSASDRGRINEKLFF.

The chain is built from TRBV5-6 and TRBJ1-1; D not resolved. Trimming shortened V by 3 bases and J by 1 base, and 13 bases separated the two germline ends. The CDR3 loop spans 15 amino acids. Germline CDR1 SGHDT, CDR2 YYEEEE. The CDR3 protein is CASSSPGRANTEAFF. The CDR3 nucleotides read TGTGCCAGCAGCTCTCCGGGAAGGGCGAACACTGAAGCTTTCTTT.